This is a list of T cell receptor beta chains from one sample in a study of T cell repertoires in cytomegalovirus infection. One entry per CDR3 protein, called by TCRdb with MiXCR from the reads. The table lists about 130,000 distinct CDR3 sequences, about 24% of them singletons. For these receptors, no antigen is known. Material for sequencing was PBMCs, sequenced either directly or after in vitro stimulation (not recorded which). Receptors originate from a human donor in good health (CMV status not recorded). Some clones in this sample may be carry-over from other donors' samples. Each CDR3 is given with its conserved first and last residue. The D gene is left open where the match is weak. Only some rows state a clone size, as once, few, many or a class for expanded clones.

abundance: few; d_gene: -; v_gene: TRBV7-2; j_gene: TRBJ2-5; CDR3aa: CASSLAHSGSGVTQYF; CDR3nt: TGTGCCAGCAGCTTAGCGCACTCAGGGAGTGGGGTGACCCAGTACTTC
abundance: -; d_gene: -; v_gene: TRBV6-5; j_gene: TRBJ2-7; CDR3aa: CASSGRQAYYEQYF; CDR3nt: TGTGCCAGCAGTGGACGACAGGCATACTACGAGCAGTACTTC
abundance: -; d_gene: TRBD2; v_gene: TRBV4-1; j_gene: TRBJ2-5; CDR3aa: CASSQDPAGLLQETQYF; CDR3nt: TGCGCCAGCAGCCAAGATCCAGCGGGGCTCCTACAAGAGACCCAGTACTTC
abundance: few; d_gene: TRBD1; v_gene: TRBV12-3/TRBV12-4; j_gene: TRBJ1-5; CDR3aa: CASRPGQGVNQPQHF; CDR3nt: TGTGCCAGCAGGCCGGGACAGGGAGTTAATCAGCCCCAGCATTTT
abundance: few; d_gene: TRBD1; v_gene: TRBV6-6; j_gene: TRBJ1-3; CDR3aa: CASSGQGAFGNTIYF; CDR3nt: TGTGCCAGTTCGGGACAGGGGGCGTTTGGAAACACCATATATTTT
abundance: few; d_gene: -; v_gene: TRBV5-1; j_gene: TRBJ2-7; CDR3aa: CASSLGGPTSSYEQYF; CDR3nt: TGCGCCAGCAGCTTGGGTGGACCCACGAGCTCCTACGAGCAGTACTTC
abundance: few; d_gene: -; v_gene: TRBV19; j_gene: TRBJ1-5; CDR3aa: CASTNRGAWGNQPQHF; CDR3nt: TGTGCCAGTACTAATCGGGGGGCTTGGGGCAATCAGCCCCAGCATTTT
abundance: many; d_gene: TRBD2; v_gene: TRBV28; j_gene: TRBJ2-3; CDR3aa: CASSSPGSGRDPDTQYF; CDR3nt: TGTGCCAGCAGTTCCCCCGGCAGCGGGAGGGACCCAGATACGCAGTATTTT
abundance: -; d_gene: -; v_gene: TRBV12-5; j_gene: TRBJ2-1; CDR3aa: CASGLATRGDEQFF; CDR3nt: TGTGCTAGTGGTTTGGCTACAAGGGGCGATGAGCAGTTCTTC
abundance: many; d_gene: -; v_gene: TRBV12-3/TRBV12-4; j_gene: TRBJ2-1; CDR3aa: CASIFGTGSNEQFF; CDR3nt: TGTGCCAGCATTTTTGGAACAGGGAGTAATGAGCAGTTCTTC
abundance: many; d_gene: TRBD2; v_gene: TRBV7-9; j_gene: TRBJ2-1; CDR3aa: CASSPRLAGNNEQFF; CDR3nt: TGTGCCAGCAGCCCTCGACTAGCGGGAAACAATGAGCAGTTCTTC
abundance: -; d_gene: -; v_gene: TRBV19; j_gene: TRBJ2-6; CDR3aa: CASSTWTVLSGANVLTF; CDR3nt: TGTGCCAGTAGTACCTGGACGGTCCTCTCTGGGGCCAACGTCCTGACTTTC
abundance: many; d_gene: TRBD2; v_gene: TRBV7-2; j_gene: TRBJ2-7; CDR3aa: CASSLALAGEAYEQYF; CDR3nt: TGTGCCAGCAGCTTAGCTCTAGCGGGAGAAGCGTACGAGCAGTACTTC
abundance: once; d_gene: TRBD2; v_gene: TRBV19; j_gene: TRBJ2-3; CDR3aa: CASKASGIGDTEYF; CDR3nt: TGTGCCAGTAAGGCTAGCGGGATTGGAGATACGGAGTATTTT
abundance: few; d_gene: -; v_gene: TRBV7-2; j_gene: TRBJ1-3; CDR3aa: CASSLARDLGNTIYF; CDR3nt: TGTGCCAGCAGCTTGGCTAGGGATCTAGGAAACACCATATATTTT
abundance: few; d_gene: -; v_gene: TRBV12-3/TRBV12-4; j_gene: TRBJ1-5; CDR3aa: CASSFRGRRANQPQHF; CDR3nt: TGTGCCAGCAGTTTCCGGGGGCGCAGGGCCAATCAGCCCCAGCATTTT
abundance: -; d_gene: -; v_gene: TRBV6-5; j_gene: TRBJ1-2; CDR3aa: CASSYSSGFGYTF; CDR3nt: TGTGCCAGCAGTTACTCATCAGGTTTTGGCTACACCTTC
abundance: -; d_gene: TRBD2; v_gene: TRBV5-1; j_gene: TRBJ2-3; CDR3aa: CASSLELATDTQYF; CDR3nt: TGCGCCAGCAGCTTGGAACTAGCGACGGATACGCAGTATTTT
abundance: -; d_gene: TRBD1; v_gene: TRBV12-3/TRBV12-4; j_gene: TRBJ1-5; CDR3aa: CASSFWQGGNQPQHF; CDR3nt: TGTGCCAGCAGTTTCTGGCAGGGGGGCAATCAGCCCCAGCATTTT
abundance: many; d_gene: -; v_gene: TRBV7-2; j_gene: TRBJ1-2; CDR3aa: CASSLGARRGAKGYTF; CDR3nt: TGTGCCAGCAGCTTAGGGGCACGACGAGGGGCGAAAGGCTACACCTTC
abundance: -; d_gene: TRBD1; v_gene: TRBV19; j_gene: TRBJ1-3; CDR3aa: CASTRDSPQFSGNTIYF; CDR3nt: TGTGCCAGTACGCGGGACAGTCCCCAATTCTCTGGAAACACCATATATTTT
abundance: few; d_gene: -; v_gene: TRBV6-1; j_gene: TRBJ1-1; CDR3aa: CASSSFGTEAFF; CDR3nt: TGTGCCAGCTCCTCCTTTGGCACTGAAGCTTTCTTT
abundance: -; d_gene: TRBD2; v_gene: TRBV19; j_gene: TRBJ2-7; CDR3aa: CASSIDRGTSATYEQYF; CDR3nt: TGTGCCAGTAGTATAGACCGGGGGACTAGCGCTACCTACGAGCAGTACTTC
abundance: few; d_gene: -; v_gene: TRBV19; j_gene: TRBJ2-1; CDR3aa: CASGGQISYNEQFF; CDR3nt: TGTGCCAGTGGGGGACAAATCTCCTACAATGAGCAGTTCTTC
abundance: few; d_gene: -; v_gene: TRBV10-2; j_gene: TRBJ2-5; CDR3aa: CASSPTSEETQYF; CDR3nt: TGCGCCAGCAGTCCGACTAGTGAAGAGACCCAGTACTTC
abundance: few; d_gene: TRBD1; v_gene: TRBV27; j_gene: TRBJ1-1; CDR3aa: CASSPWDRDTEAFF; CDR3nt: TGTGCCAGCAGTCCCTGGGACAGGGACACTGAAGCTTTCTTT
abundance: -; d_gene: TRBD2; v_gene: TRBV19; j_gene: TRBJ2-1; CDR3aa: CASSSSSGNHNEQFF; CDR3nt: TGCGCCAGTAGTAGTTCTAGCGGGAATCACAATGAGCAGTTCTTC
abundance: -; d_gene: TRBD2; v_gene: TRBV4-1; j_gene: TRBJ2-3; CDR3aa: CASSQHGGAGGWGTDTQYF; CDR3nt: TGCGCCAGCAGCCAACACGGAGGAGCGGGAGGATGGGGAACAGATACGCAGTATTTT
abundance: few; d_gene: -; v_gene: TRBV7-2; j_gene: TRBJ1-1; CDR3aa: CASSLAAGSTEAFF; CDR3nt: TGTGCCAGCAGCTTAGCGGCCGGTTCCACTGAAGCTTTCTTT
abundance: many; d_gene: -; v_gene: TRBV7-9; j_gene: TRBJ1-6; CDR3aa: CASSLDPGEGYNSPLHF; CDR3nt: TGTGCCAGCAGCTTAGACCCCGGGGAGGGTTATAATTCACCCCTCCACTTT
abundance: -; d_gene: TRBD2; v_gene: TRBV6-5; j_gene: TRBJ2-1; CDR3aa: CASSYSTGTSGRVNEQFF; CDR3nt: TGTGCCAGCAGTTACTCGACCGGGACTAGCGGGAGAGTAAATGAGCAGTTCTTC
abundance: -; d_gene: -; v_gene: TRBV4-3; j_gene: TRBJ2-5; CDR3aa: CASSQNRGAEETQYF; CDR3nt: TGCGCCAGCAGCCAAAATCGGGGCGCGGAGGAGACCCAGTACTTC